These 24 T cell receptor beta chains were sequenced from one sample in a study of regulatory T cells in long-lasting Graves disease. The authors built TCR beta libraries using iRepertoire HTBI primers and Arm-PCR of CDR3 regions. MiXCR, run by TCRdb on the multiplex PCR reads, gives a single entry per CDR3 protein. The sample includes about 660,000 distinct CDR3 sequences, 25% to 30% of them seen just once. Time point here: persistent/refractory GD, antithyroid drugs over 5 years with positive TRAb. From RNA extracted from PBMCs, the TCR library was made. The material was peripheral blood mononuclear cells (PBMCs), obtained when the disease was refractory, from a patient treated with antithyroid drugs. These receptor sequences come from a female donor with Graves disease.

The table lists this clonotype with many counts. Compared with germline, one end of the junction differs, possibly owing to a read error. The V gene is TRBV7-9, the J gene TRBJ1-1, with unresolved D. The CDR3 covers 13 residues. Germline assignment: CDR1 SEHNR and CDR2 FQNEAQ (reference sequence). The CDR3 nucleotides are TGTGCCAGCAGTTTAGTTAGAGGGACTGAAGCTTTCTTT. Its protein product is CASSLVRGTEAFF. The full variable domain, completed using reference TRBV7-9 and TRBJ1-1, is DTGVSQNPRHKITKRGQNVTFRCDPISEHNRLYWYRQTLGQGPEFLTYFQNEAQLEKSRLLSDRFSAERPKGSFSTLEIQRTEQGDSAMYLCASSLVRGTEAFFGQGTRLTVV.

The chain carries TRBV12-3 or TRBV12-4 and TRBJ1-6, with D possibly TRBD1 on 5 matching bases. This CDR3 is built from 16 residues. Trimming removed 3 bases at V and 5 bases at J, with 14 bases between. CDR3 sequence (DNA): TGTGCCAGCAGTTTGGGCAGGGCCACAAATAATTCACCCCTCCACTTT. Amino acids: CASSLGRATNNSPLHF.

This clonotype was seen a few times. This sequence joins TRBV20-1 and TRBJ2-4; D gene ambiguous. Trimming took 2 bases from V and 8 from J, leaving 13 bases between them. The CDR3 is 13 residues long. From germline, CDR1 is DFQATT and CDR2 SNEGSKA (reference sequence). The DNA for the CDR3 is TGCAGTGCTAGAAGAAGGAGAGGTGACATTCAGTACTTC. This sequence encodes CSARRRRGDIQYF.

In this sample, this clonotype turned up many times. The genes are TRBV3-1 and TRBJ1-1; D ambiguous. Per germline, CDR1 LGHDT and CDR2 YNNKEL (reference sequence). Trimming took off 0 bases at V and 7 bases at J, with 6 bases between the two ends. CDR3 length: 12 residues. The CDR3 loop reads CASSQDRSEAFF. CDR3 coding DNA: TGTGCCAGCAGCCAAGACAGGAGTGAAGCTTTCTTT.

The V call is TRBV10-3, the J call TRBJ1-2; D not certain. The length of the CDR3 is 12 residues. Trimming removed 3 bases at V and 2 bases at J, with 4 bases between. CDR1 and CDR2 (germline): ENHRY, SYGVKD. DNA of the CDR3: TGTGCCATCAGTGACACCAACTATGGCTACACCTTC. It yields the protein CAISDTNYGYTF.

This clonotype was found a few times. This rearrangement joins TRBV29-1 to TRBJ1-4, with 10 nucleotides matching TRBD1. Per germline, CDR1 SQVTM and CDR2 ANQGSEA. The CDR3 is 14 amino acids. With 6 bases clipped from V and 3 bases from J, the junction kept 4 bases outside the gene matches. DNA for the CDR3: TGCAGCGTGGGGGACAGGGGTTCTAATGAAAAACTGTTTTTT. It yields the protein CSVGDRGSNEKLFF.

This clonotype has only a few counts. J is TRBJ1-2 and V is TRBV2, with TRBD1 as a possible D gene (6 bases). Germline loops: CDR1 SNHLY, CDR2 FYNNEI. V lost 5 bases to trimming and J lost 3 bases, with 19 bases between them. This CDR3 has 16 amino acids. DNA for the CDR3: TGTGCCAGCAGTCCCTCCGCCGGGACAAAAGACTATGGCTACACCTTC. Translation: CASSPSAGTKDYGYTF. Complete variable domain (other parts from reference TRBV2 and TRBJ1-2): EPEVTQTPSHQVTQMGQEVILRCVPISNHLYFYWYRQILGQKVEFLVSFYNNEISEKSEIFDDQFSVERPDGSNFTLKIRSTKLEDSAMYFCASSPSAGTKDYGYTFGSGTRLTVV.

This clonotype has more than one count but fewer than ten. V is TRBV7-9 and J is TRBJ1-1, with D unresolved. Germline values: CDR1 SEHNR, CDR2 FQNEAQ (reference sequence). Trimming stripped 1 base from V and 2 bases from J, with 11 bases between. This CDR3 is built from 15 residues. The CDR3: CASSLGDKTNTEAFF. The CDR3 DNA follows: TGTGCCAGCAGCTTAGGAGACAAGACCAACACTGAAGCTTTCTTT.

The chain joins TRBV29-1 to TRBJ1-1; no clear D gene. Trimming cost V 3 bases and J 6 bases, with 5 bases left between them. The CDR3 spans 10 residues. CDR1 and CDR2 (germline): SQVTM, ANQGSEA. The CDR3 DNA is TGCAGCGTTGAGTGGGCTGAAGCTTTCTTT. This encodes CSVEWAEAFF.

This chain uses TRBV6-4 with TRBJ1-1; maybe TRBD1 (6 bases). V was pared by 6 bases and J by 5 bases, with 19 bases between. The CDR3 has 15 residues. CDR1 and CDR2 (germline): MRHNA, SNTAGT. The CDR3 region has the DNA TGTGCCAGCAGCAAAGGGGGGGTAGGTAGGACTGAAGCTTTCTTT. Its translation is CASSKGGVGRTEAFF.

V usage is TRBV6-1 and J usage is TRBJ1-2; 7 bases line up with TRBD1. This CDR3 is built from 13 residues. Losses at the gene ends were 3 bases for V and 8 bases for J; bases not matched to a gene: 6. Germline values: CDR1 MNHNS, CDR2 SASEGT. The CDR3 bases are TGTGCCAGCAGTGACTTCATGGACAGGGGCTACACCTTC. Translated: CASSDFMDRGYTF.

The rearrangement joins TRBV7-9 to TRBJ1-2, with D possibly being TRBD1 (5 bases). Trimming removed 3 bases at V and 6 bases at J, with 14 bases between. The CDR3 runs 14 residues. Germline V gives CDR1 SEHNR, CDR2 FQNEAQ (reference sequence). In DNA form, the CDR3 reads TGTGCCAGCAGCTTTCCAGGGAGCAGGGATGGCTACACCTTC. This sequence encodes CASSFPGSRDGYTF.

This chain connects TRBV28 to TRBJ2-3; 7 bases align to TRBD1. There are 14 residues in the CDR3. V shed 4 bases, J shed 4 bases, and the junction held 5 bases outside the gene matches. CDR1 and CDR2 (germline): MDHEN, SYDVKM. CDR3 protein: CASSSSGTADTQYF. The CDR3 nucleotides read TGTGCCAGCAGTTCGTCAGGGACAGCAGATACGCAGTATTTT.

A note on this clonotype: A much bigger clone sits one base away, suggesting this may be a read error. This chain uses TRBV12-3 or TRBV12-4 with TRBJ1-5; 7 bases line up with TRBD1. This CDR3 spans 15 amino acids. Germline trimming cut 3 bases from V and 2 bases from J; bases unmatched to any gene: 4. The CDR3 loop is CASSLRGLGNQPQHF. CDR3 nucleotides: TGTGCCAGCAGTTTGAGGGGGCTCGGCAATCAGCCCCAGCATTTT.

Only a few counts were recorded for this clonotype. V is TRBV6-2 or TRBV6-3 and J is TRBJ2-7, with 13 nucleotides matching TRBD2. The CDR3 is made up of 15 amino acids. The V gene end was trimmed by 4 bases and the J gene end by 6 bases; junction bases not matched to a gene: 6. CDR1 MNHEY and CDR2 SVGEGT come from the germline V gene. As DNA, the CDR3 is TGTGCCAGCAGTTCACACGGACTAGCGGGAGTCGAGCAGTACTTC. It specifies CASSSHGLAGVEQYF.

This clonotype showed up many times. J is TRBJ2-5 and V is TRBV11-3; 9 bases line up with TRBD1. CDR1 is SGHNT and CDR2 is YENEEA in the germline V gene. The CDR3 runs 15 residues. V shed 5 bases, J shed 2 bases, and the junction held 6 bases outside the gene matches. CDR3 sequence (DNA): TGTGCCAGCAGCCCCGGGACAGGGCAGCAAGAGACCCAGTACTTC. Translation: CASSPGTGQQETQYF.

This clonotype appeared many times. The chain combines TRBV6-1 with TRBJ1-2, with TRBD1 as a possible D gene (5 bases). CDR3 length equals 12 residues. Germline CDR1 is MNHNS and CDR2 is SASEGT. Between the trimmed V and J ends, which lost 5 bases and 4 bases, there was a span of 8 bases. CDR3 region: CASSQGIYGYTF. Written as DNA, the CDR3 is TGTGCCAGCAGTCAGGGCATCTATGGCTACACCTTC.

The chain couples TRBV11-2 to TRBJ1-2; 7 nucleotides agree with TRBD1. Losses at the gene ends were 1 base for V and 7 bases for J; bases not matched to a gene: 3. Per germline, CDR1 SGHAT and CDR2 FQNNGV. The CDR3 contains 13 residues. DNA for the CDR3: TGTGCCAGCAGCTTAGTAGGGGGCGTTGGCTACACCTTC. Translated, it gives CASSLVGGVGYTF.

This clonotype has ten or more counts. CDR3 in amino acids: CASSLRDGMNTEAFF. The CDR3 DNA reads as TGTGCCAGCAGCTTAAGGGACGGTATGAACACTGAAGCTTTCTTT. This chain links TRBV11-2 with TRBJ1-1, with D possibly being TRBD1 (5 bases). The CDR3 consists of 15 residues. Germline CDR1 is SGHAT and CDR2 is FQNNGV. V lost 2 bases, J lost 0 bases, and 10 bases lay in between.

This clonotype has just a few counts. The rearrangement uses TRBV6-2 or TRBV6-3 and TRBJ1-1, with TRBD1 as a possible D gene (6 bases). Germline values: CDR1 MNHEY, CDR2 SVGEGT. The V gene lost 2 bases and the J gene lost 3 bases, with 10 bases spanning the gap. The CDR3 is 14 residues long. CDR3 amino acids: CASSYRQGYTEAFF. The CDR3 nucleotides are TGTGCCAGCAGTTACCGGCAGGGGTACACTGAAGCTTTCTTT.

With respect to this clonotype: Compared with germline, one end of the junction differs, possibly owing to a read error. The J gene is TRBJ1-5, the V gene TRBV3-1; D is unclear. This CDR3 has 14 residues. In germline, CDR1 is LGHDT, CDR2 YNNKEL (reference sequence). The CDR3, as DNA: TGTGCCAGCAGCCAGCGAGGGTACAATCAGCCCCGGCATTTT. This codes for CASSQRGYNQPRHF.

Only a few counts were recorded for this clonotype. The CDR3: CAWSRGQDYEQYF. The CDR3 coding sequence is TGTGCCTGGAGTCGGGGACAGGACTACGAGCAGTACTTC. The chain employs TRBV30 and TRBJ2-7; 8 nucleotides agree with TRBD1. Germline assignment: CDR1 GTSNPN and CDR2 SVGIG (reference sequence). J gave up 3 bases and V 2 bases, and 3 bases lay outside the gene matches. The CDR3 is 13 amino acids.

This clonotype was counted ten times or more. The chain has TRBV12-5 and TRBJ1-4; D is ambiguous. The CDR3 covers 14 residues. V was shortened by 4 bases and J by 1 base, with 7 bases between the two germline ends. Germline CDR1 reads LGHNT; CDR2 reads FRNRAP. The CDR3 DNA sequence: TGTGCTAGTGGTTCGTCACTAACTAATGAAAAACTGTTTTTT. Its translation is CASGSSLTNEKLFF.

The V and J genes are TRBV6-2 or TRBV6-3 and TRBJ2-7; the D is unclear. Germline V gene lookup returns CDR1 MNHEY and CDR2 SVGEGT. CDR3 size: 14 residues. V was shortened by 8 bases and J by 1 base, with 15 bases between the two germline ends. CDR3 nucleotide sequence: TGTGCCAGCCAATACCGGTCTGGGTCCTACGAGCAGTACTTC. Amino acids: CASQYRSGSYEQYF.